This entry lists 30 T cell receptor beta chains sequenced from one sample in a study of T cell responses to AZD1222 COVID-19 vaccine. Here immunoSEQ multiplex PCR was the method, and the copy in TCRdb shows in-frame clones only, minus some. The sample yields roughly 53,000 clones, more than 70% seen once. The sequenced sample was peripheral blood, obtained on day 0 of MenACWY control vaccination. The receptor source for this set is an adult in good health.

The V call is TRBV7-2, the J call TRBJ2-7; TRBD2 aligns across 12 bases. The germline CDR1 and CDR2 sequences are SGHTA and FQGNSA. The length of the CDR3 is 18 residues. V lost 0 bases, J lost 3 bases, and 9 bases stayed unmatched. The CDR3 DNA reads TGTGCCAGCAGCTTAGCTCGGACTAGCGGGGCGTTGTACTACGAGCAGTACTTC. It specifies CASSLARTSGALYYEQYF.

This clone was counted a single time. The V and J genes are TRBV7-9 and TRBJ1-1; 10 nucleotides align to TRBD1. The CDR3 contains 13 residues. Germline CDR1 SEHNR, CDR2 FQNEAQ (reference sequence). Losses at the gene ends were 6 bases for V and 6 bases for J; bases not matched to a gene: 4. CDR3 in amino acids: CASRLTGGSEAFF. CDR3 coding DNA: TGTGCCAGCAGACTGACAGGGGGCTCTGAAGCTTTCTTT.

The genes are TRBV30 and TRBJ2-1, with TRBD2 matching over 7 bases. Trimming at V came to 0 bases and at J to 10 bases, leaving 6 bases not matched to a gene. This CDR3 region has 13 residues. The germline V gene encodes CDR1 GTSNPN and CDR2 SVGIG (reference sequence). This chain's CDR3 is CAWSVFAGEEQFF. The CDR3 nucleotides read TGTGCCTGGAGTGTTTTTGCGGGAGAGGAGCAGTTCTTC. Based on the CDR3 plus reference TRBV30 and TRBJ2-1, the full variable domain is SQTIHQWPATLVQPVGSPLSLECTVEGTSNPNLYWYRQAAGRGLQLLFYSVGIGQISSEVPQNLSASRPQDRQFILSSKKLLLSDSGFYLCAWSVFAGEEQFFGPGTRLTVL.

The chain carries TRBV3-1 (or the pseudogene TRBV3-2) and TRBJ2-7, with 8 nucleotides matching TRBD2. The germline gives CDR1 LGHDT, CDR2 YNNKEL (reference sequence). V dropped 8 bases and J dropped 1; count of bases not matched to a gene: 10. The CDR3 length is 15 residues. The CDR3 bases are TGTGCCAGCTTACCTAGCGGGTCTGCATCCTACGAGCAGTACTTC. Protein: CASLPSGSASYEQYF.

The chain recombines TRBV5-1 with TRBJ1-2; D not certain. V shed 3 bases and J shed 6 bases, with 12 bases lying between them. Germline loops: CDR1 SGHRS, CDR2 YFSETQ. CDR3 length: 13 amino acids. This CDR3 reads CASSSGAGDGYTF. The CDR3 DNA follows: TGCGCCAGCAGCTCGGGAGCGGGAGATGGCTACACCTTC.

V and J are TRBV11-2 and TRBJ2-1, with 9 bases fitting TRBD2. Germline CDR1 reads SGHAT; CDR2 reads FQNNGV. With V trimmed by 1 base and J by 0 bases, 10 bases remained unmatched. CDR3 size: 19 residues. CDR3 bases: TGTGCCAGCAGCTTAGGGAGGAAGGTAGCGGGAGCCTCCTACAATGAGCAGTTCTTC. Translation gives CASSLGRKVAGASYNEQFF.

The rearrangement uses TRBV5-1 and TRBJ1-1, with 8 nucleotides matching TRBD1. After removal of 2 bases from V and 2 bases from J, the junction contained 5 bases not matched to a gene. This CDR3 comprises 15 residues. Looked up from germline, CDR1 is SGHRS and CDR2 is YFSETQ. The CDR3 is CASSFYGQGNTEAFF. The CDR3 DNA follows: TGCGCCAGCAGCTTCTATGGACAGGGTAACACTGAAGCTTTCTTT.

The gene calls are TRBV9 and TRBJ2-2, with 9 bases aligning to TRBD1. Germline V gene sequence: CDR1 SGDLS, CDR2 YYNGEE. The CDR3 has 18 amino acids. Trimming took 0 bases from V and 4 from J; bases not matched to a gene: 10. The CDR3 sequence is CASSVAWNRGQATGELFF. The CDR3 region has the DNA TGTGCCAGCAGCGTAGCTTGGAACAGGGGGCAGGCCACCGGGGAGCTGTTTTTT.

This chain connects TRBV29-1 to TRBJ1-1; D remains ambiguous. CDR3 size: 11 residues. Germline V gene sequence: CDR1 SQVTM, CDR2 ANQGSEA. Here the CDR3 reads CSLWLNTEAFF. DNA of the CDR3: TGCAGTTTATGGTTGAACACTGAAGCTTTCTTT.

This clone was picked up a small number of times. The chain recombines TRBV5-5 with TRBJ1-2; 11 bases match TRBD1. The junction had 4 bases not matched to a gene; V was cut back by 2 bases and J by 7 bases. CDR3 length: 14 residues. Germline values: CDR1 SGHKS, CDR2 YYEKEE (reference sequence). The CDR3 protein is CASSLGQGASGYTF. The CDR3 bases are TGTGCCAGCAGCTTAGGACAGGGGGCGTCTGGCTACACCTTC.

The chain is built from TRBV5-5 and TRBJ2-5; D gene unclear. The ends were cut back, 1 base at V and 6 bases at J, with 7 bases in the middle. There are 12 residues in the CDR3. The germline gives CDR1 SGHKS, CDR2 YYEKEE (reference sequence). As DNA, the CDR3 is TGTGCCAGCAGCTTGCAACGGCAGACCCAGTACTTC. This encodes CASSLQRQTQYF. Together with reference TRBV5-5 and TRBJ2-5, the CDR3 gives the full variable domain: DAGVTQSPTHLIKTRGQQVTLRCSPISGHKSVSWYQQVLGQGPQFIFQYYEKEERGRGNFPDRFSARQFPNYSSELNVNALLLGDSALYLCASSLQRQTQYFGPGTRLLVL.

V gene TRBV5-1 combines with J gene TRBJ1-2; 10 bases are a match to TRBD1. Trimming took 0 bases from V and 6 from J; bases not matched to a gene: 5. CDR1 and CDR2 from the germline V gene are SGHRS and YFSETQ. This CDR3 comprises 15 residues. The DNA for the CDR3 is TGCGCCAGCAGCTTGGGGACAGGGGGATGGGATGGCTACACCTTC. It translates to CASSLGTGGWDGYTF.

V is TRBV7-9 and J is TRBJ2-5, with 12 bases lining up with TRBD2. Germline V gene sequence: CDR1 SEHNR, CDR2 FQNEAQ (reference sequence). The length of the CDR3 is 22 residues. The V gene end was trimmed by 5 bases and the J gene end by 2 bases; junction bases not matched to a gene: 24. The CDR3 region is CASSIRLAGAEDPRLGQETQYF. In nucleotides, the CDR3 is TGTGCCAGCAGCATCCGACTAGCGGGAGCCGAAGATCCAAGATTGGGTCAAGAGACCCAGTACTTC.

The V gene is TRBV28, the J gene TRBJ1-4; TRBD1 agrees at 7 bases. V lost 6 bases to trimming and J lost 13 bases; unmatched junction nucleotides: 11. Germline V gives CDR1 MDHEN, CDR2 SYDVKM. The CDR3 is 13 residues long. CDR3 residues: CASRKLQGERLFF. CDR3 nucleotides: TGTGCCAGCAGGAAACTTCAGGGGGAGCGACTGTTTTTT.

The table lists this clone with many counts. V is TRBV28 and J is TRBJ2-3, with a weak D call TRBD1 (6 bases). Germline-derived CDR1 and CDR2 are MDHEN and SYDVKM. Trimming shortened V by 8 bases and J by 0 bases, and 15 bases separated the two germline ends. The CDR3 has 15 amino acids. The CDR3 loop is CASSVGTTSTDTQYF. The CDR3 nucleotides are TGTGCCAGCTCCGTGGGGACAACTAGCACAGATACGCAGTATTTT.

The chain combines TRBV6-5 with TRBJ1-2; 10 bases are a match to TRBD1. CDR3 length: 15 amino acids. J gave up 4 bases and V 7 bases, and 9 bases lay outside the gene matches. Looked up from germline, CDR1 is MNHEY and CDR2 is SVGAGI. CDR3 in amino acids: CASTFLDRGFYGYTF. The CDR3 coding sequence is TGTGCCAGCACCTTCCTGGACAGGGGGTTCTATGGCTACACCTTC.

The genes are TRBV27 and TRBJ2-1; TRBD2 matches 12 bases. The ends lost 4 bases at V and 3 bases at J; junction bases unmatched: 7. The CDR3 extends over 17 amino acids. Germline V gene sequence: CDR1 MNHEY, CDR2 SMNVEV (reference sequence). This chain's CDR3 is CASSYRLAGAIYNEQFF. CDR3 bases: TGTGCCAGCAGTTACCGACTAGCGGGAGCCATCTACAATGAGCAGTTCTTC.

The CDR3 spells CASSPGGLYEQYF. CDR3 sequence (DNA): TGTGCCAGCTCACCAGGGGGGCTCTACGAGCAGTACTTC. V usage is TRBV18 and J usage is TRBJ2-7; either TRBD1 or TRBD2 may fit D (6 bases each). V dropped 2 bases and J dropped 3 bases, with 8 bases sitting between them. This CDR3 contains 13 residues. Germline loops: CDR1 KGHSH, CDR2 LQKENI.

This clone was found once. The rearrangement joins TRBV28 to TRBJ1-1, with D uncertain. This CDR3 is 14 amino acids long. The ends were cut back, 2 bases at V and 6 bases at J, with 13 bases in the middle. Germline CDR1 and CDR2: MDHEN and SYDVKM. The CDR3 reads CASSLKGRGPEAFF. The DNA of the CDR3 is TGTGCCAGCAGTTTAAAGGGCAGAGGGCCTGAAGCTTTCTTT.

The chain has TRBV25-1 and TRBJ1-1; no reliable D call. CDR1 and CDR2 from the germline V gene are MGHDK and SYGVNS. This CDR3 comprises 13 residues. Trimming took 9 bases from V and 3 from J, leaving 14 bases between them. CDR3 sequence: CASTGLRDTEAFF. The DNA for the CDR3 is TGTGCCAGTACCGGCCTAAGGGACACTGAAGCTTTCTTT.

The chain recombines TRBV5-1 with TRBJ1-2; 10 nucleotides agree with TRBD1. This CDR3 is built from 14 residues. Germline-derived CDR1 and CDR2 are SGHRS and YFSETQ. V lost 4 bases and J lost 7; bases outside the gene matches: 7. The CDR3 DNA reads TGCGCCAGCAGCGGAACCGGGACAGGGGTTGGCTACACCTTC. Protein: CASSGTGTGVGYTF.

The chain is built from TRBV29-1 and TRBJ2-3; D not resolved. The CDR3 sequence is 15 residues long. The V end lost 1 base, the J end lost 2 bases, and 13 bases lay between the germline ends. Looked up from germline, CDR1 is SQVTM and CDR2 is ANQGSEA. CDR3 sequence (DNA): TGCAGCGTTGAAGCTGGAAGTAGCCTCACAGATACGCAGTATTTT. Translating it yields CSVEAGSSLTDTQYF.

This chain uses TRBV18 with TRBJ2-1, with D uncertain. The CDR3 loop spans 15 amino acids. Trimming removed 3 bases at V and 1 base at J, with 10 bases between. Per the germline V gene, CDR1 is KGHSH and CDR2 is LQKENI. The CDR3: CASSPGRLSYNEQFF. CDR3 DNA: TGTGCCAGCTCACCCGGACGCCTATCCTACAATGAGCAGTTCTTC.

This clone appeared a single time. The chain is built from TRBV6-4 and TRBJ2-3; 7 bases are a match to TRBD2. This CDR3 contains 14 residues. The V and J ends lost 0 bases and 3 bases, in that order; junction bases with no gene match: 0. The germline gives CDR1 MRHNA, CDR2 SNTAGT. The CDR3 sequence is CASSDSRETDTQYF. DNA for the CDR3: TGTGCCAGCAGTGACTCGCGGGAGACAGATACGCAGTATTTT.

The chain joins TRBV3-1 (or the pseudogene TRBV3-2) to TRBJ1-5; D is perhaps TRBD1 (6 bases). The CDR3 is made up of 15 amino acids. V lost 1 base and J lost 4, with 11 bases in between. Germline V gene data show CDR1 as LGHDT and CDR2 as YNNKEL (reference sequence). CDR3 nucleotide sequence: TGTGCCAGCAGCCAAGGGGGGGCTTGGAATCAGCCCCAGCATTTT. This gives the protein CASSQGGAWNQPQHF.

CDR3 sequence: CASSNKKYGYTF. CDR3 coding DNA: TGTGCCAGCAGCAACAAGAAATATGGCTACACCTTC. The chain carries TRBV28 and TRBJ1-2, with D uncertain. V was pared by 6 bases and J by 5 bases, with 10 bases between. CDR3 length: 12 residues. Germline-derived CDR1 and CDR2 are MDHEN and SYDVKM.

V is TRBV5-1 and J is TRBJ1-3; D is perhaps TRBD1 (5 bases). CDR1 is SGHRS, CDR2 YFSETQ, per germline. The length of the CDR3 is 16 residues. Trimming shortened V by 0 bases and J by 1 base, and 11 bases separated the two germline ends. CDR3 in DNA: TGCGCCAGCAGCTTGGGCCTGGGGGGATCTGGAAACACCATATATTTT. As protein: CASSLGLGGSGNTIYF.

This chain links TRBV10-3 with TRBJ1-1; D gene ambiguous. Germline CDR1 is ENHRY and CDR2 is SYGVKD. This CDR3 spans 16 amino acids. The V end lost 3 bases, the J end lost 0 bases, and 14 bases lay between the germline ends. The CDR3 coding sequence is TGTGCCATCAGTGACCCGACGCCAGTGCTGAACACTGAAGCTTTCTTT. It yields the protein CAISDPTPVLNTEAFF.

This chain joins TRBV7-9 and TRBJ1-2; the D is unclear. CDR3 length: 14 residues. Germline CDR1 reads SEHNR; CDR2 reads FQNEAQ (reference sequence). V was cut by 6 bases and J by 0 bases, with 11 bases left in between. CDR3 loop: CASRSRNPNYGYTF. CDR3 in DNA: TGTGCCAGCAGATCAAGGAACCCTAACTATGGCTACACCTTC.

This chain links TRBV28 with TRBJ1-1; D uncertain. Trimming stripped 7 bases from V and 1 base from J, with 7 bases between. This CDR3 comprises 12 residues. Germline loops: CDR1 MDHEN, CDR2 SYDVKM. CDR3 sequence reads: CASKRSNTEAFF. In nucleotides, the CDR3 is TGTGCCAGCAAAAGGTCGAACACTGAAGCTTTCTTT. The variable domain in full, completed from reference TRBV28 and TRBJ1-1, reads DVKVTQSSRYLVKRTGEKVFLECVQDMDHENMFWYRQDPGLGLRLIYFSYDVKMKEKGDIPEGYSVSREKKERFSLILESASTNQTSMYLCASKRSNTEAFFGQGTRLTVV.